This TCR beta chain appears in the sequencing data of a study of cytomegalovirus exposure and HLA in healthy donors. Overall study findings and caveats: Being indistinguishable, some V segments were excluded, TRBV6-2 and TRBV6-3 among them. From TCR beta sequences, most subjects' HLA-A and HLA-B alleles were reportedly predicted accurately.

Trimming removed 3 bases from V and 0 bases from J, with 10 bases in between. The germline V gene has CDR1 LNHDA and CDR2 SQIVND (reference sequence). The CDR3 is 15 amino acids. Regarding donors, all were healthy bone marrow donors. To note about this clone: Antigen unknown.

PCR used 60 Vbeta primers and 13 Jbeta primers. Repertoires were generated with immunoSEQ multiplex PCR, while TCRdb's copy carries only in-frame clones and drops some. The profile shows under 110,000 clones, around 80% of them singletons. The chain is built from TRBV19 and TRBJ2-3; D is undetermined. The clonotype originates from a man between 40 and 49 years old in good health and CMV-seronegative. Sequences were obtained from PBMCs. CDR3 protein: CASSMTGSSTDTQYF. DNA for the CDR3: TGTGCCAGTAGTATGACCGGGTCGAGCACAGATACGCAGTATTTT. Full variable domain (outside the CDR3, taken from reference TRBV19 and TRBJ2-3): DGGITQSPKYLFRKEGQNVTLSCEQNLNHDAMYWYRQDPGQGLRLIYYSQIVNDFQKGDIAEGYSVSREKKESFPLTVTSAQKNPTAFYLCASSMTGSSTDTQYFGPGTRLTVL.